This TCR beta chain was identified during a study of blood T cell repertoires in COVID-19. Study-level background: Nucleic acid was either cDNA or gDNA, and it came from T cells, B-cell-depleted T cells, or PBMCs.

Deletions cut 4 bases from V and 1 base from J, with 10 bases between. CDR1 is LGHDT and CDR2 is YNNKEL in the germline V gene (reference sequence). This CDR3 has 14 residues. Recovery meant two consecutive negative NP/OP PCR tests, professional clearance, or resolved symptoms. As handled by the study authors: Estimation of nucleated cell counts was performed using reference gene primer amplification. Profiled with immunoSEQ multiplex PCR; TCRdb holds only in-frame clones, not every one. From that table come the V and J calls and clone size; the DNA was used to work out D and trimming. This sample carries roughly 330,000 clones, about 85% of them seen once, and the ten largest clones take under 6%.

Sequenced sample: PBMCs or T cells enriched from blood (not recorded which). The receptor comes from a woman aged 25 to 45 who had recovered from COVID-19. The chain employs TRBV3-1 (or the pseudogene TRBV3-2) and TRBJ1-2; tentatively, D is TRBD1 (5 bases). CDR3 residues: CASSPQGLNYGYTF. As DNA, the CDR3 is TGTGCCAGCAGCCCCCAGGGACTTAACTATGGCTACACCTTC.